This is a list of T cell receptor beta chains from one sample in a study of blood T cell repertoires in COVID-19. This table comes from immunoSEQ multiplex PCR, and its TCRdb copy is limited to in-frame clones, with some not included. The table lists about 230,000 clones, 86% of them singletons. The sample consisted of peripheral blood. All receptors come from a man aged 45-65 years with COVID-19, enrolled during active disease. Both conserved end residues are part of each CDR3. A D gene is named only where the DNA matches it firmly. Rows give clone size only sometimes, using once, few, many, or a class for an expanded clone.

d_call	v_call	j_call	clone_size	cdr3_aa	cdr3_nt
-	TRBV13	TRBJ1-1	-	CASSRTTDTEAFF	TGTGCCAGCAGTAGGACTACGGACACTGAAGCTTTCTTT
TRBD1	TRBV5-1	TRBJ1-1	-	CASSPRTGPTLEAFF	TGCGCCAGCAGCCCGAGGACAGGCCCAACACTTGAAGCTTTCTTT
-	TRBV29-1	TRBJ1-3	-	CSVWQAVGGNTIYF	TGCAGCGTTTGGCAGGCTGTTGGTGGAAACACCATATATTTT
TRBD1	TRBV2	TRBJ2-1	few	CASSLGTGSSYNEQFF	TGTGCCAGCAGTTTGGGGACAGGGAGCTCCTACAATGAGCAGTTCTTC
-	TRBV30	TRBJ1-2	-	CAWKGREVGYGYTF	TGTGCCTGGAAGGGGCGGGAGGTGGGCTATGGCTACACCTTC
-	TRBV27	TRBJ1-6	once	CASSSDRKRGSYNSPLHF	TGTGCCAGCAGTTCCGACAGGAAAAGGGGCTCCTATAATTCACCCCTCCACTTT
-	TRBV10-2	TRBJ1-2	-	CASSEMGQGPKGGYTF	TGCGCCAGCAGTGAGATGGGACAAGGTCCCAAAGGAGGCTACACCTTC
TRBD2	TRBV28	TRBJ2-7	-	CASYPTGTNYEQYF	TGTGCCAGTTACCCGACCGGGACTAATTACGAGCAGTACTTC
TRBD2	TRBV2	TRBJ2-7	-	CASRGGLAGDEQYF	TGTGCCAGCCGGGGAGGACTAGCGGGAGACGAGCAGTACTTC
-	TRBV2	TRBJ2-7	-	CASSFYEQYF	TGTGCCAGCAGCTTCTACGAGCAGTACTTC
-	TRBV5-1	TRBJ2-1	-	CASSFGAGNAGEQFF	TGCGCCAGCAGCTTTGGCGCGGGGAATGCTGGGGAGCAGTTCTTC
-	TRBV18	TRBJ1-1	-	CASSPQRGNTEAFF	TGTGCCAGCTCGCCGCAGAGAGGGAACACTGAAGCTTTCTTT
TRBD1	TRBV3-1/TRBV3-2	TRBJ1-2	-	CASSQGMTGGYTF	TGTGCCAGCAGCCAAGGGATGACAGGGGGCTACACCTTC
-	TRBV7-9	TRBJ1-2	few	CASSLGTAFYGYTF	TGTGCCAGCAGCTTAGGGACAGCGTTCTATGGCTACACCTTC
TRBD2	TRBV6-5	TRBJ2-1	-	CASSRLAGEYNEQFF	TGTGCCAGCAGCCGACTAGCGGGAGAGTACAATGAGCAGTTCTTC
-	TRBV11-1	TRBJ1-2	-	CASSSRQTPNYGYTF	TGTGCCAGCAGCTCCCGACAGACTCCTAACTATGGCTACACCTTC
TRBD2	TRBV19	TRBJ2-1	-	CATVDQRGGGRLFF	TGTGCCACGGTGGACCAACGGGGGGGCGGTCGTCTGTTCTTC
-	TRBV27	TRBJ1-5	-	CASSLDRYSNQPQHF	TGTGCCAGCAGTTTGGACAGATATAGCAATCAGCCCCAGCATTTT
-	TRBV27	TRBJ2-4	-	CASSWEGGHRTKNIQYF	TGTGCCAGCAGTTGGGAGGGGGGGCATCGGACCAAAAACATTCAGTACTTC
TRBD2	TRBV7-3	TRBJ2-5	-	CASSLTPGTSGTQYF	TGTGCCAGCAGCTTAACACCCGGGACTAGCGGGACCCAGTACTTC
TRBD1	TRBV7-2	TRBJ2-7	-	CASSIFPDRASYEQYF	TGTGCCAGCAGCATCTTCCCGGACAGGGCCTCCTACGAGCAGTACTTC
-	TRBV4-1	TRBJ2-7	-	CASSQDGGGSFYEQYF	TGCGCCAGCAGCCAAGATGGCGGGGGCTCCTTCTACGAGCAGTACTTC
TRBD2	TRBV19	TRBJ2-1	-	CASSIPGLAGAHEQFF	TGTGCCAGTAGTATACCTGGGCTAGCGGGAGCCCATGAGCAGTTCTTC
-	TRBV9	TRBJ2-3	-	CASSSQVRDTQYF	TGTGCCAGCAGCTCACAGGTTAGGGATACGCAGTATTTT
TRBD1	TRBV6-5	TRBJ2-7	many	CASRPGQGLNYEQYF	TGTGCCAGCAGACCGGGACAGGGGTTAAACTACGAGCAGTACTTC
-	TRBV12-3/TRBV12-4	TRBJ2-2	-	CASRALESGELFF	TGTGCCAGCAGGGCGTTGGAGTCCGGGGAGCTGTTTTTT
TRBD2	TRBV20-1	TRBJ2-1	-	CSASGGLAGLNEQFF	TGCAGTGCTAGTGGGGGACTAGCGGGGCTTAATGAGCAGTTCTTC
TRBD2	TRBV27	TRBJ2-5	-	CASSELAVGETQYF	TGTGCCAGCAGTGAACTAGCGGTTGGAGAGACCCAGTACTTC
-	TRBV11-2	TRBJ1-5	-	CASSSESGNQPQHF	TGTGCCAGCAGCAGCGAATCGGGCAATCAGCCCCAGCATTTT